The T cell receptor (beta chain) under discussion was sequenced for a study of blood T cell repertoires in COVID-19. On the study more broadly: Whether acute or convalescent, the COVID-19 samples came from the United States, Italy and Spain. PBMCs, B-cell-depleted T cells, or T cells provided the cDNA or gDNA that made up the material.

Per the authors' pipeline: Quantification of nucleated cells was approximated via reference gene primer amplification. Repertoires were generated with immunoSEQ multiplex PCR, while TCRdb's copy carries only in-frame clones and drops some. V and J calls and clone size follow that table, whereas D and trimming were derived from the DNA. The repertoire has around 200,000 clones, just under 90% of them found once; the top ten carry roughly 6.4%. The sequenced sample consisted of peripheral blood. This receptor was obtained from a man in his 60s who had recovered from COVID-19.

For the CDR3, the DNA is TGTGCCAGCAGCCGGCCGAACAGGAATGAGCAGTTCTTC. The encoded protein is CASSRPNRNEQFF. The V and J genes are TRBV11-2 and TRBJ2-1; the D gene is possibly TRBD1 (5 bases). Trimming took off 5 bases at V and 7 bases at J, with 12 bases between the two ends. CDR3 size: 13 residues. Per the germline V gene, CDR1 is SGHAT and CDR2 is FQNNGV.